A selection of T cell receptor beta chains follows, all from one sample in a study of cytomegalovirus exposure and HLA in healthy donors. The table came from immunoSEQ multiplex PCR; TCRdb's copy has only in-frame clones and leaves some out. The profile covers about 190,000 clones, with roughly 80% appearing a single time and roughly 2.1% taken by the ten largest. The sample comprised PBMCs. The receptors were gathered from a woman in her thirties in good health and CMV-seropositive. CDR3s include the opening cysteine and the closing phenylalanine or tryptophan. Fields, in order: clone size, J gene, V gene, D gene, CDR3 DNA, CDR3 protein. D genes are given only for firm matches. The listing skips clone size in some rows; elsewhere it reads once, few, many or a size class.

clone_size: NA; j_call: TRBJ2-7; v_call: TRBV7-2; d_call: TRBD2; cdr3_nt: TGTGCCAGCAGCTTTCGGACTAGCGGGAGGGGGCAGGCCTACGAGCAGTACTTC; cdr3_aa: CASSFRTSGRGQAYEQYF
clone_size: NA; j_call: TRBJ2-1; v_call: TRBV7-9; d_call: NA; cdr3_nt: TGTGCCAGCAGCTTAGAGTCGGGGTTTGCCTACAATGAGCAGTTCTTC; cdr3_aa: CASSLESGFAYNEQFF
clone_size: NA; j_call: TRBJ1-1; v_call: TRBV19; d_call: NA; cdr3_nt: TGTGCCAGTACCGGGCGGAGGGCTGAAGCTTTCTTT; cdr3_aa: CASTGRRAEAFF
clone_size: few; j_call: TRBJ1-1; v_call: TRBV6-6; d_call: TRBD1; cdr3_nt: TGTGCCAGCAGTTGGACAGGGGATATGAACACTGAAGCTTTCTTT; cdr3_aa: CASSWTGDMNTEAFF
clone_size: NA; j_call: TRBJ1-6; v_call: TRBV5-1; d_call: NA; cdr3_nt: TGCGCCAGCAGCTTGGAGGGAGGGGATTCACCCCTCCACTTT; cdr3_aa: CASSLEGGDSPLHF
clone_size: NA; j_call: TRBJ1-1; v_call: TRBV18; d_call: TRBD1; cdr3_nt: TGTGCCAGCTCACGCCAGAAAACAGGGGTAGTTGGGAACACTGAAGCTTTCTTT; cdr3_aa: CASSRQKTGVVGNTEAFF
clone_size: NA; j_call: TRBJ1-6; v_call: TRBV28; d_call: TRBD1; cdr3_nt: TGTGCCAGCAGTCCCGGGACAGGGAGTTCACCCCTCCACTTT; cdr3_aa: CASSPGTGSSPLHF
clone_size: NA; j_call: TRBJ1-4; v_call: TRBV19; d_call: NA; cdr3_nt: TGTGCCAGTAGATCAGGGTCGAGGTGGGAAAAACTGTTTTTT; cdr3_aa: CASRSGSRWEKLFF
clone_size: NA; j_call: TRBJ2-1; v_call: TRBV28; d_call: NA; cdr3_nt: TGTGCCAGCAGTTTACCCGCCGGCAGGTCCTACAATGAGCAGTTCTTC; cdr3_aa: CASSLPAGRSYNEQFF
clone_size: once; j_call: TRBJ2-1; v_call: TRBV7-9; d_call: NA; cdr3_nt: TGTGCCAGCCAACGGGATTTTGAGCAGTTCTTC; cdr3_aa: CASQRDFEQFF
clone_size: NA; j_call: TRBJ2-7; v_call: TRBV4-1; d_call: NA; cdr3_nt: TGCGCCAGCAGCCAAGTGGCAGGATCCTACGAGCAGTACTTC; cdr3_aa: CASSQVAGSYEQYF
clone_size: NA; j_call: TRBJ2-1; v_call: TRBV7-3; d_call: NA; cdr3_nt: TGTGCCAGCAGCTTAACGAGGGATGAGCAGTTCTTC; cdr3_aa: CASSLTRDEQFF
clone_size: once; j_call: TRBJ2-1; v_call: TRBV27; d_call: NA; cdr3_nt: TGTGCCAGCAGTTCCTTCTCTGAGCAGTTCTTC; cdr3_aa: CASSSFSEQFF
clone_size: NA; j_call: TRBJ1-1; v_call: TRBV6-4; d_call: TRBD1; cdr3_nt: TGTGCCAGCAGTGCGGGACAGGGTCCGAACACTGAAGCTTTCTTT; cdr3_aa: CASSAGQGPNTEAFF
clone_size: NA; j_call: TRBJ1-5; v_call: TRBV18; d_call: NA; cdr3_nt: TGTGCCAGCTCACCACCCTCGGAGCAGCCCCAGCATTTT; cdr3_aa: CASSPPSEQPQHF
clone_size: NA; j_call: TRBJ2-5; v_call: TRBV18; d_call: TRBD2; cdr3_nt: TGTGCCAGCTCACCCCTCCCTCTAGCGGGAGGGGTACAAGAGACCCAGTACTTC; cdr3_aa: CASSPLPLAGGVQETQYF
clone_size: NA; j_call: TRBJ2-3; v_call: TRBV7-8; d_call: TRBD1; cdr3_nt: TGTGCCAGCAGCTCCCGCCCCGGGACAGGGATCACAGATACGCAGTATTTT; cdr3_aa: CASSSRPGTGITDTQYF
clone_size: NA; j_call: TRBJ2-5; v_call: TRBV2; d_call: NA; cdr3_nt: TGTGCCAGCACCGGGTGGGAGACCCAGTACTTC; cdr3_aa: CASTGWETQYF